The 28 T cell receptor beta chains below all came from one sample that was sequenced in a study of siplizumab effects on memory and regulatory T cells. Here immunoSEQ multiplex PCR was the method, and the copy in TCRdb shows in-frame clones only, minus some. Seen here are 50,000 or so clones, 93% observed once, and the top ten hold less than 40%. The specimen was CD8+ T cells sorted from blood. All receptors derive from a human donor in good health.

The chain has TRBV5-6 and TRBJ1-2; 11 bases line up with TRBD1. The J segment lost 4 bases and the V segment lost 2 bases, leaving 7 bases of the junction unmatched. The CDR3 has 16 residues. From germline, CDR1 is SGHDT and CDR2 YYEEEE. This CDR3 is CASSLGQGARSYGYTF. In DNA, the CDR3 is TGTGCCAGCAGCTTAGGACAGGGGGCGCGTTCCTATGGCTACACCTTC.

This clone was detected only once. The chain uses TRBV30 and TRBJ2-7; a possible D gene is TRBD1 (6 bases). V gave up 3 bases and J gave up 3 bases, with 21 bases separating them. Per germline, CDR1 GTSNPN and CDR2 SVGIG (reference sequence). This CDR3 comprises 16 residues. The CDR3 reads CAWSIGERTVFYEQYF. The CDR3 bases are TGTGCCTGGAGCATAGGGGAAAGGACAGTGTTCTACGAGCAGTACTTC.

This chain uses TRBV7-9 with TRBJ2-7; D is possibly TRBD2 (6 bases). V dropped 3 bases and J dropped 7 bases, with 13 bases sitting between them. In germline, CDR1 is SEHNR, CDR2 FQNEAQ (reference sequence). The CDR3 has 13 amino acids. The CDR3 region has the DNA TGTGCCAGCAGCTTTACACTAGCTGGTGAGCAGTACTTC. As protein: CASSFTLAGEQYF.

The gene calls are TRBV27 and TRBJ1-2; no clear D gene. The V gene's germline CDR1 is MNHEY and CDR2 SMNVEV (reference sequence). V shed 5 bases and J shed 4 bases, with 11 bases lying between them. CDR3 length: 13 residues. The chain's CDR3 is CASSGKESYGYTF. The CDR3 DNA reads TGTGCCAGCAGTGGCAAAGAGTCCTATGGCTACACCTTC.

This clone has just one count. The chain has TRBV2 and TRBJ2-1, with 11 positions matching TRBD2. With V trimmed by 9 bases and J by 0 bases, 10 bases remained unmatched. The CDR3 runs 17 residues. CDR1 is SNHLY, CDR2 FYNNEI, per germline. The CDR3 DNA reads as TGTGCCAGTCAGGGACTAGCGGATCTGAGCTCCTACAATGAGCAGTTCTTC. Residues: CASQGLADLSSYNEQFF.

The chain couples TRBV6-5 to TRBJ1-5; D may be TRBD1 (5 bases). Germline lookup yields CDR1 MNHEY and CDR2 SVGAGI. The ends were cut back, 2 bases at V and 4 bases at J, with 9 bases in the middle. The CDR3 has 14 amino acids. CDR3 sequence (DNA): TGTGCCAGCAGTTACGCAGGGATGAATCAGCCCCAGCATTTT. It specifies CASSYAGMNQPQHF.

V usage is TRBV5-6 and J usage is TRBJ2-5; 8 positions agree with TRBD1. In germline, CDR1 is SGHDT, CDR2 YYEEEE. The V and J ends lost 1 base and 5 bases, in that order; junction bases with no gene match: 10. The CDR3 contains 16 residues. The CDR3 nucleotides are TGTGCCAGCAGCTTGAGGACGGCAGGGGGCTTGGAGACCCAGTACTTC. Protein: CASSLRTAGGLETQYF.

CDR3: CASSMGQTPYTGELFF. In DNA, the CDR3 is TGTGCCAGTAGTATGGGACAGACCCCGTACACCGGGGAGCTGTTTTTT. The genes are TRBV19 and TRBJ2-2; 7 bases align to TRBD1. After removal of 3 bases from V and 3 bases from J, the junction contained 7 bases not matched to a gene. There are 16 residues in the CDR3. Germline CDR1 reads LNHDA; CDR2 reads SQIVND (reference sequence). The full variable domain, completed using reference TRBV19 and TRBJ2-2, is DGGITQSPKYLFRKEGQNVTLSCEQNLNHDAMYWYRQDPGQGLRLIYYSQIVNDFQKGDIAEGYSVSREKKESFPLTVTSAQKNPTAFYLCASSMGQTPYTGELFFGEGSRLTVL.

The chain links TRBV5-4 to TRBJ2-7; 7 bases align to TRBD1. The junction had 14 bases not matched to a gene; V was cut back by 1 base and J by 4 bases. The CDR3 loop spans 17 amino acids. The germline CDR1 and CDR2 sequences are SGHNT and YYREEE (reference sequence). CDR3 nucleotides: TGTGCCAGCAGCTTGCCCCCGAGGGCAGGGGGTTTGTACGAGCAGTACTTC. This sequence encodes CASSLPPRAGGLYEQYF.

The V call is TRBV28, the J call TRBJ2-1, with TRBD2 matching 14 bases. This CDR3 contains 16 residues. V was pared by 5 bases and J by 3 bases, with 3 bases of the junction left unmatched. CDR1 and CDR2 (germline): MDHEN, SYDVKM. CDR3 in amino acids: CASSRLAGGGYNEQFF. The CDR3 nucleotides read TGTGCCAGCAGTAGACTAGCGGGAGGGGGCTACAATGAGCAGTTCTTC.

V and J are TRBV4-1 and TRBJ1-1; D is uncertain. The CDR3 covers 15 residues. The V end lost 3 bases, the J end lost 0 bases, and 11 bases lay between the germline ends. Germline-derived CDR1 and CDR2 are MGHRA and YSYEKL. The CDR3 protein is CASSQQTEMNTEAFF. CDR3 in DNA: TGCGCCAGCAGCCAGCAAACCGAGATGAACACTGAAGCTTTCTTT.

The CDR3 sequence: CASSLMEDRGIAEQFF. CDR3 nucleotides: TGTGCCAGCAGCTTGATGGAGGATCGGGGCATTGCTGAGCAGTTCTTC. J is TRBJ2-1 and V is TRBV5-4, with D perhaps matching TRBD1 or TRBD2 (5 bases each). The CDR3 sequence is 16 residues long. V gave up 1 base and J gave up 9 bases, with 20 bases separating them. The germline V gene has CDR1 SGHNT and CDR2 YYREEE (reference sequence).

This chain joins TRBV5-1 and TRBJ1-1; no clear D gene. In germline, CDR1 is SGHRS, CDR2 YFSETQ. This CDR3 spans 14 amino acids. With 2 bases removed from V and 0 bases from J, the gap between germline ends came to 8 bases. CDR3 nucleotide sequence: TGCGCCAGCAGCTTAACGGGATTGAACACTGAAGCTTTCTTT. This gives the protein CASSLTGLNTEAFF.

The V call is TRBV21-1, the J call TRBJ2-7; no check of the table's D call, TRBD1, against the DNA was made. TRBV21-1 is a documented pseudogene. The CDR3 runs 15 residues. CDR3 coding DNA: TGTGCCAGCAGCTATGCCCCGCAGGACTCCTACGAGCAGTACTTC. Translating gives CASSYAPQDSYEQYF.

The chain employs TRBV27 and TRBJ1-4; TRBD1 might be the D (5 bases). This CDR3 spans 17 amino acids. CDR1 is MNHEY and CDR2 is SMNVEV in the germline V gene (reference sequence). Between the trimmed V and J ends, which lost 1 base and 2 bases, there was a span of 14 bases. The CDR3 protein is CASSLYGGTYTNEKLFF. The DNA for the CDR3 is TGTGCCAGCAGTTTATACGGAGGGACTTACACTAATGAAAAACTGTTTTTT. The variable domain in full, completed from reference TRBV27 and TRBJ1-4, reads EAQVTQNPRYLITVTGKKLTVTCSQNMNHEYMSWYRQDPGLGLRQIYYSMNVEVTDKGDVPEGYKVSRKEKRNFPLILESPSPNQTSLYFCASSLYGGTYTNEKLFFGSGTQLSVL.

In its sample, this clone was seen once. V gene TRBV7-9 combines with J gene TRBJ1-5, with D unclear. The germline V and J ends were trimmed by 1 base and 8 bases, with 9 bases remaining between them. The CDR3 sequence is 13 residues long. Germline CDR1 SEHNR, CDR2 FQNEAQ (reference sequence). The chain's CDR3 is CASSLDGREPQHF. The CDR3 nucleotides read TGTGCCAGCAGCTTAGACGGGCGAGAGCCCCAGCATTTT.

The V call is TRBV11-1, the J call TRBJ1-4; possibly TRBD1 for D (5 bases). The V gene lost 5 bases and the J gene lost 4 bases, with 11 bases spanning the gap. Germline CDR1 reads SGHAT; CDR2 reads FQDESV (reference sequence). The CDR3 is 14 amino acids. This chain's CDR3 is CASSLTDNNEKLFF. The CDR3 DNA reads TGTGCCAGCAGCCTGACAGATAATAATGAAAAACTGTTTTTT.

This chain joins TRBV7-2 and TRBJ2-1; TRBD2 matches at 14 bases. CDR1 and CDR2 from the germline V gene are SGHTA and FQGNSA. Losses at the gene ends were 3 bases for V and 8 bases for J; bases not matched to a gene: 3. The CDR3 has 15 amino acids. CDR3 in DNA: TGTGCCAGCAGCTTGGGGACTAGCGGGAGCGATGAGCAGTTCTTC. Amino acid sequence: CASSLGTSGSDEQFF. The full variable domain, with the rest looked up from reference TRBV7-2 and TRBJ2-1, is GAGVSQSPSNKVTEKGKDVELRCDPISGHTALYWYRQSLGQGLEFLIYFQGNSAPDKSGLPSDRFSAERTGGSVSTLTIQRTQQEDSAVYLCASSLGTSGSDEQFFGPGTRLTVL.

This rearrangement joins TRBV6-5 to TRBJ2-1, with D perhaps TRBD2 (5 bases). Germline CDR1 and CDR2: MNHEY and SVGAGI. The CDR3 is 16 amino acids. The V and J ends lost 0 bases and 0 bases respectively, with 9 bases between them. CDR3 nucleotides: TGTGCCAGCAGTTACTCGCCGGGAAGCTCCTACAATGAGCAGTTCTTC. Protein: CASSYSPGSSYNEQFF.

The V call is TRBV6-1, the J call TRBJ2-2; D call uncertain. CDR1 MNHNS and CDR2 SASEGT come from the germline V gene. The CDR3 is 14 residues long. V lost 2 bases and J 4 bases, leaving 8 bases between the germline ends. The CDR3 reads CASSERLLTGELFF. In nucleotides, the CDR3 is TGTGCCAGCAGTGAACGTCTGCTCACCGGGGAGCTGTTTTTT.

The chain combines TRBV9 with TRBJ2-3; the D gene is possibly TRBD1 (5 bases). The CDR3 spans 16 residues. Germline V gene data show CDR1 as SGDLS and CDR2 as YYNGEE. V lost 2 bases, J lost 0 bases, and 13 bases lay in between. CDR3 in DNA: TGTGCCAGCAGCGTCGAAGGGGTTCTCAGCACAGATACGCAGTATTTT. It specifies CASSVEGVLSTDTQYF.

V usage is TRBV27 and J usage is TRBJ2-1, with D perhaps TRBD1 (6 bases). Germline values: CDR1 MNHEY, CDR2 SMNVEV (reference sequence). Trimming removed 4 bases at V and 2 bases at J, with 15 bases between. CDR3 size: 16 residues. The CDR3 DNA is TGTGCCAGCAGTTCAGGGACACTTTACACCTACAATGAGCAGTTCTTC. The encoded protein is CASSSGTLYTYNEQFF.

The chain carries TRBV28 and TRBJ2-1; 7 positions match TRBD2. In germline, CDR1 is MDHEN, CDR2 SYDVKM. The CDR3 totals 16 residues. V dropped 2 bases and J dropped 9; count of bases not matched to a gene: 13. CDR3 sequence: CASSLSLAGAAGEQFF. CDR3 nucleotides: TGTGCCAGCAGTTTAAGTTTGGCGGGAGCCGCTGGTGAGCAGTTCTTC.

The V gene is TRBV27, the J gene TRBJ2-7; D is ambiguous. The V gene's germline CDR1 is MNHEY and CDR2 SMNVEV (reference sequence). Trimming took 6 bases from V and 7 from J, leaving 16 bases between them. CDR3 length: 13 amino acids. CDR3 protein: CASSSVVMEEQYF. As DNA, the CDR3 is TGTGCCAGCAGCTCAGTGGTCATGGAAGAGCAGTACTTC.

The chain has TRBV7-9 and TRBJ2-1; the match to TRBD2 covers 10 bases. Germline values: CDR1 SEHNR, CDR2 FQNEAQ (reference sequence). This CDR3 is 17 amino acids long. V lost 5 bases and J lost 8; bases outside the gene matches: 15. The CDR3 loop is CASSPALTSGEVYEQFF. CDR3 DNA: TGTGCCAGCAGCCCTGCCCTAACTAGCGGGGAGGTCTATGAGCAGTTCTTC.

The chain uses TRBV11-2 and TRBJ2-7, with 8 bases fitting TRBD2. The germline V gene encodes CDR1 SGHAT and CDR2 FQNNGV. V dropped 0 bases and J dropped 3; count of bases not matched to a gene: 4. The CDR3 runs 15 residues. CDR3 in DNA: TGTGCCAGCAGCTTAGATCCGACTAGCGACTACGAGCAGTACTTC. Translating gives CASSLDPTSDYEQYF.

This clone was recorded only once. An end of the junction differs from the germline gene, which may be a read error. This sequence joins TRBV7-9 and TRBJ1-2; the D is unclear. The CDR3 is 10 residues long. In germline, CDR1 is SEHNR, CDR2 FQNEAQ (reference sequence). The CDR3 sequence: CASSPFDTNF. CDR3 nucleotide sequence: TGTGCCAGCAGCCCCTTCGACACCAACTTC.

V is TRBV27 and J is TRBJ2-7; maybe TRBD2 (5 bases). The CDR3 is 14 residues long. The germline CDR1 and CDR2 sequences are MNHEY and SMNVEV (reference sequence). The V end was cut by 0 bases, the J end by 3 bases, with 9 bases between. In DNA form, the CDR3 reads TGTGCCAGCAGTTTATCAGCGGAGAGCTACGAGCAGTACTTC. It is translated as CASSLSAESYEQYF.